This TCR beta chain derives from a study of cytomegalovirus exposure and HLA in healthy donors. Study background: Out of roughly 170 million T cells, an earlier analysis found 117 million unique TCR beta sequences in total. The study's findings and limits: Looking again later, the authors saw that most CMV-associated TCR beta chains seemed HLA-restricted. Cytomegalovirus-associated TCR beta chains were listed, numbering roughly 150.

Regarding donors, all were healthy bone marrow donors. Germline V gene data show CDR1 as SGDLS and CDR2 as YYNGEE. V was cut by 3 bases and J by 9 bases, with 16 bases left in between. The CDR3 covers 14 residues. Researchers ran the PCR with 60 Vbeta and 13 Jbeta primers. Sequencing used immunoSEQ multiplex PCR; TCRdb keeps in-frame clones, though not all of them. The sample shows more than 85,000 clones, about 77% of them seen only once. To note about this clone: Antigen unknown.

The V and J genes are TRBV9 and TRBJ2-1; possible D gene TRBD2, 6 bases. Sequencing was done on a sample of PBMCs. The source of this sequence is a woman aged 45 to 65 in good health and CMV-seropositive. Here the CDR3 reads CASSGKEWGGEQFF. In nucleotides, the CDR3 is TGTGCCAGCAGCGGGAAGGAGTGGGGAGGTGAGCAGTTCTTC.